This T cell receptor (beta chain) was identified during a study of shared clonotypes between healthy human individuals. TCRdb's copy holds only in-frame clones and misses some; the assay was immunoSEQ multiplex PCR. Altogether roughly 2.1 million clones are present, about 92% being singletons, with the ten largest covering 1.7%. The CDR3 has 16 amino acids. CDR1 and CDR2 (germline): SQVTM, ANQGSEA. V trimming: 2 bases; J trimming: 7 bases; junction bases outside the gene matches: 8. Naive CD8 cells lacked CD45RO, underwent positive selection for CCR7 and left out terminally differentiated effector memory CD45RA+ cells.

The sample was naive CD8+ T cells from PBMCs. This clonotype was obtained from a man aged 18 to 35 in good health. Some clones in this sample may be carry-over from other donors' samples. The chain joins TRBV29-1 to TRBJ2-2; 12 bases agree with TRBD2. CDR3 nucleotides: TGCAGCGTTGAAACGACTAGCGGGAGATTCGGCGGGGAGCTGTTTTTT. Translation: CSVETTSGRFGGELFF.